The 20 T cell receptor beta chains below all came from one sample that was sequenced in a study of T cell repertoires in cytomegalovirus infection. TCRdb processed the reads anew with MiXCR; each CDR3 protein has one entry. The top ten hold about 4.6% of the sample, which has fewer than 200,000 distinct CDR3 sequences, roughly 9.8% seen once. Material for sequencing was PBMCs. Every receptor here comes from a human donor in good health (CMV status not recorded). Some clones in this sample may be carry-over from other donors' samples.

Only a few counts were recorded for this clonotype. V gene TRBV19 combines with J gene TRBJ2-1; either TRBD1 or TRBD2 may supply D (5 bases each). The CDR3 is made up of 21 amino acids. Per the germline V gene, CDR1 is LNHDA and CDR2 is SQIVND (reference sequence). V lost 0 bases and J lost 0, with 24 bases in between. The CDR3 loop is CASSIDPRGRAISSSYNEQFF. The CDR3 nucleotides read TGTGCCAGTAGTATAGATCCCCGGGGCCGCGCCATATCGAGCTCCTACAATGAGCAGTTCTTC.

This clonotype was observed at least ten times. The chain employs TRBV19 and TRBJ2-1; D uncertain. The germline V and J ends were trimmed by 5 bases and 3 bases, with 11 bases remaining between them. Germline CDR1 reads LNHDA; CDR2 reads SQIVND (reference sequence). The CDR3 runs to 14 residues. The CDR3: CASSPDADYNEQFF. In DNA, the CDR3 is TGTGCCAGTAGTCCCGACGCGGACTACAATGAGCAGTTCTTC.

This clonotype was seen ten or more times. For the CDR3, the DNA is TGTGCCAGCAGCTTCTTACCTAGTCCGAACACTGAAGCTTTCTTT. Protein sequence: CASSFLPSPNTEAFF. The chain recombines TRBV7-2 with TRBJ1-1; D unresolved. V dropped 3 bases and J dropped 1 base, with 12 bases sitting between them. The CDR3 spans 15 residues. Per germline, CDR1 SGHTA and CDR2 FQGNSA.

This clonotype was observed at least ten times. A read error may produce the germline difference seen at one junction end. The V call is TRBV11-2, the J call TRBJ2-4; D is possibly TRBD1 (5 bases). This CDR3 is 13 amino acids long. Germline CDR1 is SGHAT and CDR2 is FQNNGV. The CDR3 loop is CASSLDRKNIQYF. CDR3 nucleotides: TGTGCCAGCAGTTTAGACAGAAAAAACATTCAGTACTTC.

This clonotype has a count of ten or more. V is TRBV7-9 and J is TRBJ1-5, with 7 bases identical to TRBD1. V lost 2 bases to trimming and J lost 2 bases; unmatched junction nucleotides: 9. Germline V lookup: CDR1 SEHNR, CDR2 FQNEAQ (reference sequence). This CDR3 has 17 amino acids. The CDR3 DNA reads TGTGCCAGCAGCTTAACGGCTTCCGGGACAGGCAATCAGCCCCAGCATTTT. Residues: CASSLTASGTGNQPQHF. The full variable domain, its missing parts supplied by reference TRBV7-9 and TRBJ1-5, is DTGVSQNPRHKITKRGQNVTFRCDPISEHNRLYWYRQTLGQGPEFLTYFQNEAQLEKSRLLSDRFSAERPKGSFSTLEIQRTEQGDSAMYLCASSLTASGTGNQPQHFGDGTRLSIL.

This clonotype was detected only a few times. The chain links TRBV5-6 to TRBJ2-3, with D uncertain. The CDR3 contains 15 residues. Trimming shortened V by 3 bases and J by 2 bases, and 13 bases separated the two germline ends. Germline V gene sequence: CDR1 SGHDT, CDR2 YYEEEE. CDR3 amino acids: CASSSWVGVTDTQYF. The CDR3 nucleotides are TGTGCCAGCAGCTCCTGGGTTGGGGTCACAGATACGCAGTATTTT.

This clonotype has at least ten counts. The chain uses TRBV27 and TRBJ2-7; D is perhaps TRBD1 (5 bases). CDR3 length: 17 amino acids. Trimming pared 1 base from V and 3 bases from J, leaving 19 bases between. Germline CDR1 is MNHEY and CDR2 is SMNVEV (reference sequence). The DNA of the CDR3 is TGTGCCAGCAGTTTATTGCCAGGGTCAGGCTCCAGCTACGAGCAGTACTTC. This encodes CASSLLPGSGSSYEQYF.

The table lists this clonotype with many counts. The V call is TRBV11-2, the J call TRBJ1-5; 10 positions agree with TRBD1. The CDR3 has 15 amino acids. V dropped 3 bases and J dropped 5; count of bases not matched to a gene: 4. CDR1 and CDR2 (germline): SGHAT, FQNNGV. The CDR3 DNA reads as TGTGCCAGCAGCTTCGGACAGGGGGGGGATCAGCCCCAGCATTTT. This gives the protein CASSFGQGGDQPQHF.

This clonotype was counted many times. The chain couples TRBV25-1 to TRBJ1-2; 9 bases match TRBD1. Trimming removed 1 base from V and 8 bases from J; junction bases left unmatched: 5. This CDR3 contains 14 residues. Germline CDR1 MGHDK, CDR2 SYGVNS. CDR3 sequence reads: CASSELDRGNGYTF. DNA for the CDR3: TGTGCCAGCAGTGAATTGGACAGGGGAAACGGCTACACCTTC.

This clonotype has just a few counts. The chain combines TRBV4-3 with TRBJ1-5; D is ambiguous. Trimming pared 1 base from V and 2 bases from J, leaving 6 bases between. The CDR3 contains 14 residues. Germline lookup yields CDR1 LGHNA and CDR2 YSLEER. CDR3 in DNA: TGCGCCAGCAGCCAAGTGCTTGGCAATCAGCCCCAGCATTTT. This translates into CASSQVLGNQPQHF.

This clonotype was detected only a few times. The chain joins TRBV11-2 to TRBJ2-5, with 10 nucleotides matching TRBD1. This CDR3 spans 15 amino acids. V lost 5 bases to trimming and J lost 3 bases; unmatched junction nucleotides: 6. Germline V CDR1 and CDR2: SGHAT, FQNNGV. The DNA of the CDR3 is TGTGCCAGCAGCACACGGACAGGGGGTAAAGAGACCCAGTACTTC. Its translation is CASSTRTGGKETQYF. Supplemented by reference TRBV11-2 and TRBJ2-5, the full variable domain reads EAGVAQSPRYKIIEKRQSVAFWCNPISGHATLYWYQQILGQGPKLLIQFQNNGVVDDSQLPKDRFSAERLKGVDSTLKIQPAKLEDSAVYLCASSTRTGGKETQYFGPGTRLLVL.

This clonotype was recorded at least ten times. The chain employs TRBV19 and TRBJ2-7, with TRBD1 matching 9 bases. The CDR3 is 12 residues long. V lost 10 bases, J lost 5 bases, and 6 bases stayed unmatched. CDR1 is LNHDA and CDR2 is SQIVND in the germline V gene (reference sequence). CDR3 nucleotide sequence: TGTGCCACCGGCGACAGGGGGAACGAGCAGTACTTC. Translated: CATGDRGNEQYF.

This clonotype was seen many times. This chain links TRBV7-2 with TRBJ2-1; TRBD1 matches 8 bases. The CDR3 length is 16 residues. From germline, CDR1 is SGHTA and CDR2 FQGNSA. The V segment lost 5 bases and the J segment 9 bases; nucleotides outside the gene matches: 15. The chain's CDR3 is CASSGRQGTQMGEQFF. DNA for the CDR3: TGTGCCAGCAGCGGCAGACAGGGGACCCAGATGGGTGAGCAGTTCTTC.

V gene TRBV19 combines with J gene TRBJ2-5; 11 bases align to TRBD1. The germline V gene has CDR1 LNHDA and CDR2 SQIVND (reference sequence). CDR3 length: 15 residues. Trimming cost V 5 bases and J 5 bases; bases outside gene matches: 7. CDR3 sequence reads: CASSDRDRGYETQYF. The CDR3 DNA reads TGTGCCAGTAGTGACCGGGACAGGGGGTATGAGACCCAGTACTTC.

This clonotype came up many times. This rearrangement joins TRBV12-3 or TRBV12-4 to TRBJ2-5, with 11 bases aligning to TRBD2. The CDR3 extends over 16 amino acids. The junction had 9 bases not matched to a gene; V was cut back by 6 bases and J by 3 bases. Written as DNA, the CDR3 is TGTGCCAGCAGGAGAGGCCCGGGACTAGCGGAAGAGACCCAGTACTTC. This gives the protein CASRRGPGLAEETQYF.

This clonotype was detected many times. This chain uses TRBV24-1 with TRBJ2-3, with unresolved D. There are 17 residues in the CDR3. The V end was cut by 5 bases, the J end by 1 base, with 18 bases between. Germline V lookup: CDR1 KGHDR, CDR2 SFDVKD. CDR3 nucleotide sequence: TGTGCCACCAGTGCGGTATTGAAGGACGGTGGCACAGATACGCAGTATTTT. Translating it yields CATSAVLKDGGTDTQYF.

This clonotype was seen many times. The V and J genes are TRBV7-8 and TRBJ2-7; 11 positions match TRBD2. Looked up from germline, CDR1 is SGHVS and CDR2 is FQNEAQ. The CDR3 contains 15 residues. V trimming: 5 bases; J trimming: 6 bases; junction bases outside the gene matches: 9. The CDR3 nucleotides are TGTGCCAGCAGCCTAAGGACTAGCGGGCAGTTCGAGCAGTACTTC. Translating gives CASSLRTSGQFEQYF.

This chain links TRBV5-6 with TRBJ2-1, with 7 bases matching TRBD1. From germline, CDR1 is SGHDT and CDR2 YYEEEE. This CDR3 comprises 15 residues. J was trimmed by 2 bases and V by 4 bases; bases with no gene match: 6. This CDR3 is CASSKGGTAYNEQFF. CDR3 sequence (DNA): TGTGCCAGCAGCAAGGGTGGGACAGCCTACAATGAGCAGTTCTTC.

This clonotype was observed a handful of times. The rearrangement links TRBV24-1 to TRBJ2-1, with 12 nucleotides matching TRBD2. The CDR3 is made up of 16 amino acids. The ends lost 4 bases at V and 3 bases at J; junction bases unmatched: 3. Germline lookup yields CDR1 KGHDR and CDR2 SFDVKD. This CDR3 reads CATSDPGLAGYNEQFF. The DNA for the CDR3 is TGTGCCACCAGTGACCCGGGACTAGCGGGCTACAATGAGCAGTTCTTC.

This clonotype was picked up a small number of times. This chain joins TRBV25-1 and TRBJ1-5, with unresolved D. The CDR3 sequence is 13 residues long. Trimming took off 4 bases at V and 6 bases at J, with 10 bases between the two ends. Germline CDR1 is MGHDK and CDR2 is SYGVNS. The CDR3 DNA follows: TGTGCCAGCAGTGGCGTGAAGGGTCAGCCCCAGCATTTT. Residues: CASSGVKGQPQHF.